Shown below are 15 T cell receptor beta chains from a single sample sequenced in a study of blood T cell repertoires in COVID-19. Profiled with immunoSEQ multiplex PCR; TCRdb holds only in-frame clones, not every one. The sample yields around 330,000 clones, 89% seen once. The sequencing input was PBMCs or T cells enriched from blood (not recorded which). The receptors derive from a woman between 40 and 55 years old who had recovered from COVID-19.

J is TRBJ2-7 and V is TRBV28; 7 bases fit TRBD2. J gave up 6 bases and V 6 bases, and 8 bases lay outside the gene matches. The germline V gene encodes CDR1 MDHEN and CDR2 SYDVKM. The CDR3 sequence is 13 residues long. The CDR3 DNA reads TGTGCCAGCAGCCCCCCTTCGGGGGGCGAGCAGTACTTC. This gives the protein CASSPPSGGEQYF.

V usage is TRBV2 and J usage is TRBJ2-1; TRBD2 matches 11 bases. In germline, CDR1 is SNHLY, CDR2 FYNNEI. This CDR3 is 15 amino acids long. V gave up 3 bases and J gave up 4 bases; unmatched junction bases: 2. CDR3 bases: TGTGCCAGCAGTGAGTCTAGCGGGGGGTACAATGAGCAGTTCTTC. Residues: CASSESSGGYNEQFF.

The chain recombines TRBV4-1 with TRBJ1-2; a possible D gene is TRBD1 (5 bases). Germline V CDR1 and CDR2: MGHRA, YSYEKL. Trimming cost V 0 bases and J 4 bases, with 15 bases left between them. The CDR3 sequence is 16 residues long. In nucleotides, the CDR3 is TGCGCCAGCAGCCAAGATGGGGCGGCTCCCTTCTATGGCTACACCTTC. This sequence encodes CASSQDGAAPFYGYTF.

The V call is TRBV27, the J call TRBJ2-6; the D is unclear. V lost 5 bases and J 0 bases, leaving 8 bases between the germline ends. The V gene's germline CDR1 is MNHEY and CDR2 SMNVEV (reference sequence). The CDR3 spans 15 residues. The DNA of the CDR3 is TGTGCCAGCAGTCTCACGGTCTCTGGGGCCAACGTCCTGACTTTC. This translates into CASSLTVSGANVLTF.

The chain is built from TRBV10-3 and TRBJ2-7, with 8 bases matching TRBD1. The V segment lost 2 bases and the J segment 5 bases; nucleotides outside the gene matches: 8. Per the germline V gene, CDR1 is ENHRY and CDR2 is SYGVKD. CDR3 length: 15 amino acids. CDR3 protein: CAISERGTGLNEQYF. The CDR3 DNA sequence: TGTGCCATCAGTGAGAGAGGGACAGGCCTTAACGAGCAGTACTTC.

CDR3 protein: CASSRTAGTGNSPLHF. CDR3 DNA sequence: TGTGCCAGCAGCCGCACCGCCGGGACAGGAAATTCACCCCTCCACTTT. The J gene is TRBJ1-6, the V gene TRBV7-9, with TRBD1 identical over 8 bases. This CDR3 is built from 16 residues. V lost 5 bases and J lost 7; bases outside the gene matches: 10. Per the germline V gene, CDR1 is SEHNR and CDR2 is FQNEAQ (reference sequence). Looking up the rest from reference TRBV7-9 and TRBJ1-6 gives the full variable domain: DTGVSQNPRHKITKRGQNVTFRCDPISEHNRLYWYRQTLGQGPEFLTYFQNEAQLEKSRLLSDRFSAERPKGSFSTLEIQRTEQGDSAMYLCASSRTAGTGNSPLHFGNGTRLTVT.

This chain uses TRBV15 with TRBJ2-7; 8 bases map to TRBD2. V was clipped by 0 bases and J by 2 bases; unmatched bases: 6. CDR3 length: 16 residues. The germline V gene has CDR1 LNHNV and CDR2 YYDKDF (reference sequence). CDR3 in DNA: TGTGCCACCAGCAGAGATCGGTTTAGCGGGGCCTACGAGCAGTACTTC. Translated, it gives CATSRDRFSGAYEQYF.

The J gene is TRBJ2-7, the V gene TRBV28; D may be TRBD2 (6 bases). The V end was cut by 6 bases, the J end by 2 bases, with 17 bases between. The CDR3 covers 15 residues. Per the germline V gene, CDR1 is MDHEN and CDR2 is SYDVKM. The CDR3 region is CASSTLASKAYEQYF. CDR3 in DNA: TGTGCCAGCAGCACACTAGCATCAAAGGCCTACGAGCAGTACTTC.

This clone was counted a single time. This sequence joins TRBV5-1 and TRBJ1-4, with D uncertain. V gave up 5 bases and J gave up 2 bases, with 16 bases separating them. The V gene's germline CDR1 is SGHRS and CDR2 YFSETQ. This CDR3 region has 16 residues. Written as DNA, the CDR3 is TGCGCCAGCAGAAGCGGGGTGGAAGGTACTAATGAAAAACTGTTTTTT. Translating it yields CASRSGVEGTNEKLFF. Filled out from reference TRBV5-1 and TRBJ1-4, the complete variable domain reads KAGVTQTPRYLIKTRGQQVTLSCSPISGHRSVSWYQQTPGQGLQFLFEYFSETQRNKGNFPGRFSGRQFSNSRSEMNVSTLELGDSALYLCASRSGVEGTNEKLFFGSGTQLSVL.

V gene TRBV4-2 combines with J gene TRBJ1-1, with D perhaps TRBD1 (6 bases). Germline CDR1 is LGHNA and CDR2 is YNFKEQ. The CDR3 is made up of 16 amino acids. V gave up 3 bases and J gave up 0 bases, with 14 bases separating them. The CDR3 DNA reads TGTGCCAGCAGCCATTCGAAACAGGGCTTGAACACTGAAGCTTTCTTT. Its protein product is CASSHSKQGLNTEAFF.

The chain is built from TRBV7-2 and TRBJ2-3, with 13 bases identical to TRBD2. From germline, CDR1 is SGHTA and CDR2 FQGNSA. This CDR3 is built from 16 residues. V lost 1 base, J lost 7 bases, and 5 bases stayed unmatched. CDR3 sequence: CASSLVVTSGGHTQYF. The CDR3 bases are TGTGCCAGCAGCTTAGTGGTGACTAGCGGGGGGCATACGCAGTATTTT. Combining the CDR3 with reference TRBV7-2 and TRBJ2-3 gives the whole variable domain GAGVSQSPSNKVTEKGKDVELRCDPISGHTALYWYRQSLGQGLEFLIYFQGNSAPDKSGLPSDRFSAERTGGSVSTLTIQRTQQEDSAVYLCASSLVVTSGGHTQYFGPGTRLTVL.

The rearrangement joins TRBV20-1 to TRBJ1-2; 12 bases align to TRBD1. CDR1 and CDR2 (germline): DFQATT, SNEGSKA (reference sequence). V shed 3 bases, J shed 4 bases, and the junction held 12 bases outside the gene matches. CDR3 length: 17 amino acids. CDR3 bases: TGCAGTGCTAGTCAGAGAGGAGGGACAGGGGGCAGCTATGGCTACACCTTC. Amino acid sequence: CSASQRGGTGGSYGYTF.

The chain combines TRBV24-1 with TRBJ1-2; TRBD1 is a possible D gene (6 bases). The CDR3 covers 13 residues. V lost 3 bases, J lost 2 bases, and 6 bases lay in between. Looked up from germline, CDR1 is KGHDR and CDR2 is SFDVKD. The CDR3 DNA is TGTGCCACCAGTGATAGGGGGAACTATGGCTACACCTTC. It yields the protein CATSDRGNYGYTF.

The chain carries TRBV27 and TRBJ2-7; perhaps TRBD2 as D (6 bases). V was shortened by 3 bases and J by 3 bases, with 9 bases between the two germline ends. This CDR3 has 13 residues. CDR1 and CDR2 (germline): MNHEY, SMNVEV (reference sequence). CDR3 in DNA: TGTGCCAGCAGTTTGAATAGCGGCTACGAGCAGTACTTC. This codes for CASSLNSGYEQYF.

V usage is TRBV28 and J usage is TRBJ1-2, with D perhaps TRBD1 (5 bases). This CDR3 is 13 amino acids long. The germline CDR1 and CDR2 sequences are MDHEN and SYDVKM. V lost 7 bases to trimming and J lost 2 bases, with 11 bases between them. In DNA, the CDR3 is TGTGCCAGCAACCTACGACAGAACTATGGCTACACCTTC. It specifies CASNLRQNYGYTF.